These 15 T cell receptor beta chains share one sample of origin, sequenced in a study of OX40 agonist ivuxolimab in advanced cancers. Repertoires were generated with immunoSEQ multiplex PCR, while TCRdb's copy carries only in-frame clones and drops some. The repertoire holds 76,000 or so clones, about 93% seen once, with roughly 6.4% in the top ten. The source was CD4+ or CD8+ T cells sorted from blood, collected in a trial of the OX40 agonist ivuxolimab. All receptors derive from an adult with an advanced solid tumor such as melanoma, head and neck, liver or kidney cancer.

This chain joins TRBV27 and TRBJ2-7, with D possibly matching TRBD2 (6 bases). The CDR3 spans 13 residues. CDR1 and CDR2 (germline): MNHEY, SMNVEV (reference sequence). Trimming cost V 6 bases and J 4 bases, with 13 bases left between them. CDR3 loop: CASSTGVGYEQYF. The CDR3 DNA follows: TGTGCCAGCAGCACGGGGGTCGGGTACGAGCAGTACTTC.

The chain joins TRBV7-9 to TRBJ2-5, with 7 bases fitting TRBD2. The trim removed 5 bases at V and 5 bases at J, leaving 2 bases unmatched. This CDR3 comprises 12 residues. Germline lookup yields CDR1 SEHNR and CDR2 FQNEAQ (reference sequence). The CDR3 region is CASSGSGETQYF. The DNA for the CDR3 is TGTGCCAGCAGCGGTAGCGGGGAGACCCAGTACTTC.

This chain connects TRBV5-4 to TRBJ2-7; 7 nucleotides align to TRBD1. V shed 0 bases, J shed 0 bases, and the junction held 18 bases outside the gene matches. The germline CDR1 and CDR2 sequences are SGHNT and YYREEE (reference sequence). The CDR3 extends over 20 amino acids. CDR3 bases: TGTGCCAGCAGCTTGGGTACGATATCAAGACAGGGACAGAGCTCCTACGAGCAGTACTTC. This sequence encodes CASSLGTISRQGQSSYEQYF.

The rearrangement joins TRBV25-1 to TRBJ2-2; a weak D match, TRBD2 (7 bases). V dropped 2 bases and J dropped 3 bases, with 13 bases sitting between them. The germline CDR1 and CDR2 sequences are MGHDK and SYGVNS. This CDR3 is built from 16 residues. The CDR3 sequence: CASSEIAGADTGELFF. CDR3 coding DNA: TGTGCCAGCAGTGAAATTGCGGGGGCTGACACCGGGGAGCTGTTTTTT.

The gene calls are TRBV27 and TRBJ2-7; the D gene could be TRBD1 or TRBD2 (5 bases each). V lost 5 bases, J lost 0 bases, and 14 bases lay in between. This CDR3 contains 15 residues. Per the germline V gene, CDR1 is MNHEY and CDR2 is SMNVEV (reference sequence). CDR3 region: CASSGRTGPSYEQYF. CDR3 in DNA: TGTGCCAGCAGTGGTAGGACGGGACCCTCCTACGAGCAGTACTTC.

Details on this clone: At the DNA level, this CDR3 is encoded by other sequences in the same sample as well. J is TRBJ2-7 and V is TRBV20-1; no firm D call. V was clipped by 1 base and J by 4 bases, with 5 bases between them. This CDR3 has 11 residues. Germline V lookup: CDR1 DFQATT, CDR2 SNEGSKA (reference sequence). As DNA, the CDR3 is TGCAGTGCTAGAGGACCTTACGAGCAGTACTTC. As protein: CSARGPYEQYF.

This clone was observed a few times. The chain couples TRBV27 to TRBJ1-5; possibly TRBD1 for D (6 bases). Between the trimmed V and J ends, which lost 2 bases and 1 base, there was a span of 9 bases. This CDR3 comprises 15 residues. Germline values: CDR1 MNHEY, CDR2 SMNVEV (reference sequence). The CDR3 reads CASSLIGGSNQPQHF. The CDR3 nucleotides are TGTGCCAGCAGTTTAATAGGGGGGAGCAATCAGCCCCAGCATTTT.

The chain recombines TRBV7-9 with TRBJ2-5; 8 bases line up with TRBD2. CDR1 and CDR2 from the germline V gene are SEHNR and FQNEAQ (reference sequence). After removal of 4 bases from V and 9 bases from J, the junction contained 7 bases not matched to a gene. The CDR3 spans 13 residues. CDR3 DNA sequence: TGTGCCAGCAGCTCGGGACTAGTGGTGGCCCAGTACTTC. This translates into CASSSGLVVAQYF.

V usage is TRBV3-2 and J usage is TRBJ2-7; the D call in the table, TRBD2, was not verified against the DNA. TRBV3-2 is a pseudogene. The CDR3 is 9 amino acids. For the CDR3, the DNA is TGTGCCAGCACGTACGAGCAGTACTTC. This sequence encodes CASTYEQYF.

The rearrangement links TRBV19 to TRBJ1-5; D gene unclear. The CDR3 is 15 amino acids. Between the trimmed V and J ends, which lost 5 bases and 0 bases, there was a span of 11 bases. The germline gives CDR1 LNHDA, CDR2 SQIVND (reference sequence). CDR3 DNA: TGTGCCAGTAGTGGCGCGGGCTTTAGCAATCAGCCCCAGCATTTT. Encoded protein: CASSGAGFSNQPQHF. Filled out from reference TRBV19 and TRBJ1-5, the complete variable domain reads DGGITQSPKYLFRKEGQNVTLSCEQNLNHDAMYWYRQDPGQGLRLIYYSQIVNDFQKGDIAEGYSVSREKKESFPLTVTSAQKNPTAFYLCASSGAGFSNQPQHFGDGTRLSIL.

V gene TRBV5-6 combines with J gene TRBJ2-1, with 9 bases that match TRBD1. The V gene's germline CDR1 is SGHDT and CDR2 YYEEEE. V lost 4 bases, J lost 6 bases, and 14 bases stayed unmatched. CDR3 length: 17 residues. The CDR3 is CASSPGYGQGRVNEQFF. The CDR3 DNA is TGTGCCAGCAGCCCTGGGTACGGACAGGGGAGGGTCAATGAGCAGTTCTTC.

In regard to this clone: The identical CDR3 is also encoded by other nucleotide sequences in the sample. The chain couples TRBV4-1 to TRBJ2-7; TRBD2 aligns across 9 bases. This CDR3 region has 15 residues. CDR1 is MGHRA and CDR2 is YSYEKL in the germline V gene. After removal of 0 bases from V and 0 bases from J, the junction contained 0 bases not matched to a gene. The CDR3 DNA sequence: TGCGCCAGCAGCCAAGAGACTAGCGGCTCCTACGAGCAGTACTTC. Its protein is CASSQETSGSYEQYF.

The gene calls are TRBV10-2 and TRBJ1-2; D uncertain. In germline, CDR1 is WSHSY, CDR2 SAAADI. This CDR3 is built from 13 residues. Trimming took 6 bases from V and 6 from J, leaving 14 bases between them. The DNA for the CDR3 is TGCGCCAGCAGGGAGGGCAGCGGGGATGGCTACACCTTC. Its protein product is CASREGSGDGYTF.

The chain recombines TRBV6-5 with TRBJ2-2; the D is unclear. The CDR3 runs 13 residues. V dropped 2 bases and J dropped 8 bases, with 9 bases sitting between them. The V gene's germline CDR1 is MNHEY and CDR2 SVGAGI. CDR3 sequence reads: CASSYMVPGELFF. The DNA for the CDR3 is TGTGCCAGCAGTTACATGGTTCCGGGGGAGCTGTTTTTT.

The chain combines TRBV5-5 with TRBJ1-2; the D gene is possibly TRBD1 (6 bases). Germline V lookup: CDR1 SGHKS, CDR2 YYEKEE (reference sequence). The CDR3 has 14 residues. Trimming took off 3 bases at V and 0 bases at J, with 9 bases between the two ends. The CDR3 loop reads CASSWDTANYGYTF. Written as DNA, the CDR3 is TGTGCCAGCAGCTGGGACACTGCTAACTATGGCTACACCTTC.